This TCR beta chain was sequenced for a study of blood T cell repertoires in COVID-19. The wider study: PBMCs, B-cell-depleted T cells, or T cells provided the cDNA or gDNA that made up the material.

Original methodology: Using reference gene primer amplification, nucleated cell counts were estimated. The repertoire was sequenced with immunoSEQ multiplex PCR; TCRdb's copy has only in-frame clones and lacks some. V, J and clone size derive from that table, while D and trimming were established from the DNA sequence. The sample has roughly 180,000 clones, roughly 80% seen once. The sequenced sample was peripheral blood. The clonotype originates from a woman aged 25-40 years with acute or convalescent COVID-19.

The CDR3 sequence: CASSFQAGGRGSGYTF. The DNA of the CDR3 is TGTGCCAGCAGCTTTCAGGCCGGGGGGCGGGGAAGCGGCTACACCTTC. V is TRBV7-9 and J is TRBJ1-2; TRBD1 is a possible D gene (6 bases). The germline gives CDR1 SEHNR, CDR2 FQNEAQ (reference sequence). Trimming took off 3 bases at V and 8 bases at J, with 22 bases between the two ends. The CDR3 covers 16 residues.